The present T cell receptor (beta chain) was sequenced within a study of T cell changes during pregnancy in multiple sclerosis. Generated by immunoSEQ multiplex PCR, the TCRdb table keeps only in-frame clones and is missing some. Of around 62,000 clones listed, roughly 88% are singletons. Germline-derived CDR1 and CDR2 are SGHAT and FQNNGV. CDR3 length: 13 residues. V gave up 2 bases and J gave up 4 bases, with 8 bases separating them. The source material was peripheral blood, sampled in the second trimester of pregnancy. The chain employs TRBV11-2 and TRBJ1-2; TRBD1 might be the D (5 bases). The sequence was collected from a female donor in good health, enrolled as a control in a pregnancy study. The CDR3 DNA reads TGTGCCAGCAGCTTAAATCAGGGCTATGGCTACACCTTC. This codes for CASSLNQGYGYTF.